Below, 8 T cell receptor beta chains from the same sample are listed, as sequenced in a study of blood T cell repertoires in COVID-19. Generated by immunoSEQ multiplex PCR, the TCRdb table keeps only in-frame clones and is missing some. The sample holds 250,000 or so clones, about 83% seen once. The sample was peripheral blood. The receptors stem from a human donor in a cohort sampled during active COVID-19.

The rearrangement links TRBV27 to TRBJ1-2; 7 nucleotides align to TRBD1. The CDR3 extends over 15 amino acids. Losses at the gene ends were 6 bases for V and 0 bases for J; bases not matched to a gene: 7. In germline, CDR1 is MNHEY, CDR2 SMNVEV (reference sequence). CDR3 sequence reads: CASREQGRANYGYTF. The DNA of the CDR3 is TGTGCCAGCAGGGAACAGGGGCGAGCTAACTATGGCTACACCTTC.

The sample holds a few counts of this clone. One end of the junction fails to match germline, which may point to a read error. The V call is TRBV7-3, the J call TRBJ1-2; D possibly corresponds to TRBD1 (5 bases). The CDR3 contains 10 residues. CDR1 is SGHTA, CDR2 FQGTGA, per germline. The CDR3 DNA sequence: TGTGCCAGCAGCTTAAGGGGGACTGGCTTC. As protein: CASSLRGTGF.

The chain uses TRBV6-5 and TRBJ1-2; the D gene is possibly TRBD1 (6 bases). Germline assignment: CDR1 MNHEY and CDR2 SVGAGI. The V end was cut by 4 bases, the J end by 8 bases, with 11 bases between. This CDR3 spans 12 amino acids. CDR3 sequence: CASSSPGTGYTF. CDR3 DNA sequence: TGTGCCAGCAGTTCCCCGGGGACAGGCTACACCTTC.

V gene TRBV11-3 combines with J gene TRBJ2-3, with 8 positions matching TRBD1. CDR1 and CDR2 from the germline V gene are SGHNT and YENEEA. Losses at the gene ends were 5 bases for V and 4 bases for J; bases not matched to a gene: 5. The CDR3 runs 14 residues. The CDR3 sequence: CASSTRTGPDTQYF. The CDR3 region has the DNA TGTGCCAGCAGCACCCGGACAGGGCCAGATACGCAGTATTTT.

V is TRBV5-5 and J is TRBJ1-2, with TRBD1 matching over 9 bases. J was trimmed by 1 base and V by 1 base; bases with no gene match: 8. Germline V gene data show CDR1 as SGHKS and CDR2 as YYEKEE (reference sequence). The length of the CDR3 is 17 residues. Here the CDR3 reads CASSLNTGGVNNYGYTF. As DNA, the CDR3 is TGTGCCAGCAGCTTGAACACAGGGGGCGTTAATAACTATGGCTACACCTTC. Together with reference TRBV5-5 and TRBJ1-2, the CDR3 gives the full variable domain: DAGVTQSPTHLIKTRGQQVTLRCSPISGHKSVSWYQQVLGQGPQFIFQYYEKEERGRGNFPDRFSARQFPNYSSELNVNALLLGDSALYLCASSLNTGGVNNYGYTFGSGTRLTVV.

This clone was found once. V and J are TRBV3-1 (or the pseudogene TRBV3-2) and TRBJ2-1; 8 positions agree with TRBD2. The CDR3 sequence is 14 residues long. The V gene end was trimmed by 4 bases and the J gene end by 6 bases; junction bases not matched to a gene: 5. CDR1 is LGHDT and CDR2 is YNNKEL in the germline V gene (reference sequence). CDR3 sequence (DNA): TGTGCCAGCAGCCTATCTCTAGCGGGCAATGAGCAGTTCTTC. Translating it yields CASSLSLAGNEQFF.

In its sample, this clone was seen a few times. The chain uses TRBV6-5 and TRBJ2-1; D perhaps matches TRBD2 (6 bases). The germline CDR1 and CDR2 sequences are MNHEY and SVGAGI. This CDR3 contains 13 residues. Deletions cut 6 bases from V and 5 bases from J, with 11 bases between. CDR3 protein: CASRWEAHNEQFF. Here the CDR3 DNA reads TGTGCCAGCAGGTGGGAGGCGCACAATGAGCAGTTCTTC.

This chain joins TRBV7-9 and TRBJ2-7; 8 bases match TRBD1. CDR3 length: 14 residues. CDR1 is SEHNR, CDR2 FQNEAQ, per germline (reference sequence). J lost 6 bases, V lost 1 base, and 5 bases had no gene match. The CDR3 DNA sequence: TGTGCCAGCAGCTTAGGGACAGGGTTGGTCGAGCAGTACTTC. Its protein is CASSLGTGLVEQYF.